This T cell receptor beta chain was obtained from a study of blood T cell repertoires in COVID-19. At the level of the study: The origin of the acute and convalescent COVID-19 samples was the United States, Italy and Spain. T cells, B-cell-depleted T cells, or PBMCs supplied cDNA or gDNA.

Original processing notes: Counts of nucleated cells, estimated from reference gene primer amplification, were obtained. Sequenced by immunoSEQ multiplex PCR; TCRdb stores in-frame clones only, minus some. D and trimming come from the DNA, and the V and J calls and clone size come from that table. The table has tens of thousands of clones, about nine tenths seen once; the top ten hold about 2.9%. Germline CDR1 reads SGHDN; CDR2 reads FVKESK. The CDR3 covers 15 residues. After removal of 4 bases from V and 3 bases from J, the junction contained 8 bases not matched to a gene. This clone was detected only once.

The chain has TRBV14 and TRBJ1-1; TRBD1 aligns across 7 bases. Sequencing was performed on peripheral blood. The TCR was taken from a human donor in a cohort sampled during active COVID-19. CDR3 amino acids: CASSRMTGWDTEAFF. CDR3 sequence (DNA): TGTGCCAGCAGCCGTATGACAGGGTGGGACACTGAAGCTTTCTTT.